These 14 T cell receptor beta chains came from one sample sequenced in a study of glioma-infiltrating T cells after dendritic cell vaccination. The data were produced by immunoSEQ multiplex PCR, yet TCRdb's version contains in-frame clones alone and is incomplete. The top ten clones hold more than 15% of a sample with about 58,000 clones, roughly 83% of them seen once. Stated time point: after dendritic cell vaccination, including at tumor progression/relapse. The input for sequencing was blood, taken after dendritic cell vaccination. All receptors come from a human donor with glioblastoma.

The chain couples TRBV23-1 to TRBJ1-5, with 12 bases fitting TRBD1. TRBV23-1 is an ORF for which the function is uncertain. This CDR3 is built from 18 residues. J gave up 2 bases and V 8 bases, and 13 bases lay outside the gene matches. The CDR3 region has the DNA TGCGCCAGCCCGATCAGGGACAGGGGGCGATTGGGCAATCAGCCCCAGCATTTT. Protein sequence: CASPIRDRGRLGNQPQHF.

The V call is TRBV2, the J call TRBJ2-2; TRBD1 is a possible D gene (7 bases). CDR3 length equals 15 residues. Trimming took 3 bases from V and 6 from J, leaving 14 bases between them. The germline V gene encodes CDR1 SNHLY and CDR2 FYNNEI. The CDR3 nucleotides read TGTGCCAGCAGTGATCTCCAGGGGGGCGCCGGGGAGCTGTTTTTT. Its protein is CASSDLQGGAGELFF.

The chain combines TRBV30 with TRBJ1-1; 11 positions agree with TRBD1. This CDR3 contains 15 residues. The germline V gene encodes CDR1 GTSNPN and CDR2 SVGIG (reference sequence). The V gene end was trimmed by 5 bases and the J gene end by 5 bases; junction bases not matched to a gene: 10. The chain's CDR3 is CAWAGQGARWTEAFF. For the CDR3, the DNA is TGTGCCTGGGCAGGACAGGGGGCGAGGTGGACTGAAGCTTTCTTT. Full variable domain (missing parts from reference TRBV30 and TRBJ1-1): SQTIHQWPATLVQPVGSPLSLECTVEGTSNPNLYWYRQAAGRGLQLLFYSVGIGQISSEVPQNLSASRPQDRQFILSSKKLLLSDSGFYLCAWAGQGARWTEAFFGQGTRLTVV.

This clone was seen only once. The rearrangement uses TRBV5-1 and TRBJ1-6; 8 positions match TRBD1. Germline values: CDR1 SGHRS, CDR2 YFSETQ. Trimming removed 1 base from V and 4 bases from J; junction bases left unmatched: 16. CDR3 length: 20 residues. The CDR3 reads CASSLPLWAGGLWYNSPLHF. In DNA, the CDR3 is TGCGCCAGCAGCTTGCCACTATGGGCAGGGGGCCTGTGGTATAATTCACCCCTCCACTTT.

This clone showed up just once. The chain is built from TRBV7-2 and TRBJ1-2; a possible D gene is TRBD1 (6 bases). Germline CDR1 is SGHTA and CDR2 is FQGNSA. This CDR3 has 12 amino acids. Trimming pared 11 bases from V and 0 bases from J, leaving 10 bases between. The CDR3 region has the DNA TGTGCCGGGAGGGGGGCTAACTATGGCTACACCTTC. This codes for CAGRGANYGYTF.

The chain recombines TRBV5-1 with TRBJ1-2, with 7 bases identical to TRBD1. Looked up from germline, CDR1 is SGHRS and CDR2 is YFSETQ. V gave up 0 bases and J gave up 1 base; unmatched junction bases: 3. CDR3 length: 15 residues. CDR3: CASSLGDSRNYGYTF. Written as DNA, the CDR3 is TGCGCCAGCAGCTTGGGGGACAGTCGTAACTATGGCTACACCTTC.

In this sample, this clone turned up once. The rearrangement links TRBV2 to TRBJ1-2; TRBD1 might be the D (6 bases). Trimming shortened V by 6 bases and J by 2 bases, and 10 bases separated the two germline ends. Germline V gene data show CDR1 as SNHLY and CDR2 as FYNNEI. The CDR3 length is 13 residues. Here the CDR3 DNA reads TGTGCCAGCAGCCGGGGGGCGAACTATGGCTACACCTTC. This sequence encodes CASSRGANYGYTF.

DNA for the CDR3: TGTGCCAGCTCACCCAAGGGGCATCAAGCGTACTACACCTTC. The encoded protein is CASSPKGHQAYYTF. The gene calls are TRBV18 and TRBJ1-2; perhaps TRBD1 as D (5 bases). V was shortened by 3 bases and J by 10 bases, with 18 bases between the two germline ends. CDR3 size: 14 residues. Germline CDR1 reads KGHSH; CDR2 reads LQKENI.

This chain joins TRBV30 and TRBJ1-2, with D tentatively TRBD1 (5 bases). Trimming shortened V by 4 bases and J by 7 bases, and 16 bases separated the two germline ends. The V gene's germline CDR1 is GTSNPN and CDR2 SVGIG (reference sequence). The CDR3 contains 13 residues. CDR3 in amino acids: CAWTMGRGTGYTF. CDR3 in DNA: TGTGCCTGGACCATGGGGCGGGGGACTGGCTACACCTTC. Full variable domain (rest looked up from reference TRBV30 and TRBJ1-2): SQTIHQWPATLVQPVGSPLSLECTVEGTSNPNLYWYRQAAGRGLQLLFYSVGIGQISSEVPQNLSASRPQDRQFILSSKKLLLSDSGFYLCAWTMGRGTGYTFGSGTRLTVV.

The gene calls are TRBV5-1 and TRBJ1-1, with TRBD1 matching over 7 bases. Per germline, CDR1 SGHRS and CDR2 YFSETQ. CDR3 length: 15 residues. With 3 bases clipped from V and 0 bases from J, the junction kept 5 bases outside the gene matches. The CDR3 reads CASSSTGPMNTEAFF. The CDR3 DNA sequence: TGCGCCAGCAGCTCGACAGGGCCAATGAACACTGAAGCTTTCTTT.

This sequence joins TRBV7-2 and TRBJ1-1; unclear D gene. The CDR3 is 12 residues long. The germline gives CDR1 SGHTA, CDR2 FQGNSA. V was clipped by 3 bases and J by 1 base, with 3 bases between them. Here the CDR3 reads CASSFWNTEAFF. CDR3 DNA sequence: TGTGCCAGCAGCTTCTGGAACACTGAAGCTTTCTTT.

The chain uses TRBV30 and TRBJ1-6; tentatively, D is TRBD1 (5 bases). The CDR3 has 13 residues. Germline V gene data show CDR1 as GTSNPN and CDR2 as SVGIG (reference sequence). The V end was cut by 8 bases, the J end by 0 bases, with 8 bases between. The CDR3 bases are TGTGCCACAGGCAACTCCTATAATTCACCCCTCCACTTT. It codes for CATGNSYNSPLHF.

The rearrangement uses TRBV4-2 and TRBJ1-1, with TRBD1 identical over 7 bases. V was pared by 4 bases and J by 2 bases, with 7 bases of the junction left unmatched. This CDR3 region has 15 residues. Germline V CDR1 and CDR2: LGHNA, YNFKEQ. The DNA of the CDR3 is TGTGCCAGCAGCCGGGGGGACAGTACTAACACTGAAGCTTTCTTT. This gives the protein CASSRGDSTNTEAFF.

This rearrangement joins TRBV6-6 to TRBJ2-2; D gene uncertain. Germline values: CDR1 MNHNY, CDR2 SVGAGI (reference sequence). The germline V and J ends were trimmed by 5 bases and 3 bases, with 4 bases remaining between them. The CDR3 sequence is 12 residues long. The CDR3 region has the DNA TGTGCCAGCAGTCCATACACCGGGGAGCTGTTTTTT. Translated, it gives CASSPYTGELFF.